The TCR beta chain under discussion was sequenced for a study of CDR3 diversity in severe acne. TCRdb ran MiXCR on the PCR reads and lists one entry per CDR3 protein. The data show more than 70,000 distinct CDR3 sequences, 48% seen once. The V and J ends lost 4 bases and 0 bases respectively, with 9 bases between them. CDR3 length: 14 amino acids. Germline V gene sequence: CDR1 LNHDA, CDR2 SQIVND (reference sequence). This clonotype showed up just a few times. This TCR derives from a male donor in good health, serving as a control. Sequencing was performed on blood. The rearrangement joins TRBV19 to TRBJ1-1, with D perhaps matching TRBD1 (5 bases). CDR3 DNA sequence: TGTGCCAGTAGTAGGGACGGCGTGAACACTGAAGCTTTCTTT. Translating it yields CASSRDGVNTEAFF.